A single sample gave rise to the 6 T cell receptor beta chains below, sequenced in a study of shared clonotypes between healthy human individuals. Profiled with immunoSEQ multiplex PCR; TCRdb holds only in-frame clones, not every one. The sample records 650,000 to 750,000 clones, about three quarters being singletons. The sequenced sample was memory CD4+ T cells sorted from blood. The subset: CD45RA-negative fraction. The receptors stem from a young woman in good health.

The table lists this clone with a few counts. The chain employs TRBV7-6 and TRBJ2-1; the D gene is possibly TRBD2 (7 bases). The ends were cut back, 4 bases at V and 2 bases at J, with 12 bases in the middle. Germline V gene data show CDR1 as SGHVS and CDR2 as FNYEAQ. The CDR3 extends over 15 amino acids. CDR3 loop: CASSYLGGAYNEQFF. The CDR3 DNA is TGTGCCAGCAGCTACCTAGGGGGGGCCTACAATGAGCAGTTCTTC. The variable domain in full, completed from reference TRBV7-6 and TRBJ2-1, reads GAGVSQSPRYKVTKRGQDVALRCDPISGHVSLYWYRQALGQGPEFLTYFNYEAQQDKSGLPNDRFSAERPEGSISTLTIQRTEQRDSAMYRCASSYLGGAYNEQFFGPGTRLTVL.

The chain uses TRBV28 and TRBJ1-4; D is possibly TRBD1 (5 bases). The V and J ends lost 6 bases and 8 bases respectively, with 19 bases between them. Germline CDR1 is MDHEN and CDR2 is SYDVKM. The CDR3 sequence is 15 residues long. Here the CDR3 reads CASRPTGEEGEKLFF. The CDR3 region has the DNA TGTGCCAGCAGGCCTACGGGGGAAGAAGGGGAAAAACTGTTTTTT.

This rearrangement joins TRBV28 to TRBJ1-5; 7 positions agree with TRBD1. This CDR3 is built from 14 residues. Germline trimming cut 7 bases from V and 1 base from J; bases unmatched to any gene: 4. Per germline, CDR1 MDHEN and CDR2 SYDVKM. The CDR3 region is CASNMDRSNQPQHF. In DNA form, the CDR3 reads TGTGCCAGCAACATGGACAGGAGCAATCAGCCCCAGCATTTT.

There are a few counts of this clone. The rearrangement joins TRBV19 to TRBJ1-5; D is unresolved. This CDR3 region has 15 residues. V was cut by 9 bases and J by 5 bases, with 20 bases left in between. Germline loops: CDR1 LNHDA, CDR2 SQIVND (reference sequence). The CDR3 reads CASRFFGVDDQPQHF. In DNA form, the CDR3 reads TGTGCCAGCCGATTCTTCGGGGTCGACGATCAGCCCCAGCATTTT.

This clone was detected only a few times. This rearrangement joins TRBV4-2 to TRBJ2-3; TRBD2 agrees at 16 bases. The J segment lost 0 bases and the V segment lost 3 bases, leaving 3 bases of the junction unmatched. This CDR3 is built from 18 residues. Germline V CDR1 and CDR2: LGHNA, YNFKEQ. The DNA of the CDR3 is TGTGCCAGCAGCCAGGGACTAGCGGGAGGGGATAGCACAGATACGCAGTATTTT. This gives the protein CASSQGLAGGDSTDTQYF.

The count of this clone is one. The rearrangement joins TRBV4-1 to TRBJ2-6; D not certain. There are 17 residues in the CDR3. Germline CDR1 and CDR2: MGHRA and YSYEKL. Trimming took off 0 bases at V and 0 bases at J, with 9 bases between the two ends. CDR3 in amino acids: CASSQEEDTSGANVLTF. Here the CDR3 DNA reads TGCGCCAGCAGCCAAGAAGAAGACACCTCTGGGGCCAACGTCCTGACTTTC.